Given below is one T cell receptor beta chain in context. The source of the sample is a study of blood T cell repertoires in COVID-19. For the study at large: Sites across the United States, Italy and Spain contributed samples from acute and convalescent COVID-19. The analysed material was cDNA or gDNA that came from T cells, B-cell-depleted T cells, or PBMCs.

With 6 bases clipped from V and 5 bases from J, the junction kept 8 bases outside the gene matches. The CDR3 spans 13 residues. The germline V gene encodes CDR1 SQVTM and CDR2 ANQGSEA. As processed by the authors: Researchers report that nucleated cell counts were estimated from reference gene primer amplification. Clones were sequenced by immunoSEQ multiplex PCR, and TCRdb holds only the in-frame ones, with some missing. V, J and clone size reflect that table, while D and trimming were determined from the DNA. This sample carries about 210,000 clones, about four fifths of them seen once, and the ten largest clones take 2.5% to 3.5%.

The chain carries TRBV29-1 and TRBJ1-1; 8 bases agree with TRBD1. This TCR came from a man aged 45-65 years with active or convalescent COVID-19. The specimen sequenced was peripheral blood. The CDR3 region has the DNA TGCAGCGTCACCGGACAGGGAAGGACTGAAGCTTTCTTT. It translates to CSVTGQGRTEAFF.